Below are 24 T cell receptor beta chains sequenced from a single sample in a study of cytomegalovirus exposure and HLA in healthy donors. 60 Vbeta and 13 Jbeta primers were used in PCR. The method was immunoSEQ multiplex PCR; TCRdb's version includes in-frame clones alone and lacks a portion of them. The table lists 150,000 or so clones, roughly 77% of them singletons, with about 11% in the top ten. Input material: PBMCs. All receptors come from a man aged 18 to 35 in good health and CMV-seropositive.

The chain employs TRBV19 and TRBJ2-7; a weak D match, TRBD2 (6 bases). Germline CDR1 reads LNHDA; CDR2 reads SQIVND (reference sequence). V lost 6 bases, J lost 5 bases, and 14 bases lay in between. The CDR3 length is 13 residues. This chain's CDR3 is CASRRPEGDEQYF. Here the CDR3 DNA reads TGTGCCAGTAGGCGACCGGAGGGCGACGAGCAGTACTTC.

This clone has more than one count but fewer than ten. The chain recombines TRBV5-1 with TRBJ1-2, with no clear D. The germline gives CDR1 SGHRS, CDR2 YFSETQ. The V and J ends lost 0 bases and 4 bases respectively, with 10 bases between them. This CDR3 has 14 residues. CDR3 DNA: TGCGCCAGCAGCTTGGATTTAGCCGTCTATGGCTACACCTTC. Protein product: CASSLDLAVYGYTF.

CDR3 protein: CASSVNGLARETQYF. For the CDR3, the DNA is TGTGCCAGCAGTGTTAACGGACTAGCGAGAGAGACCCAGTACTTC. J is TRBJ2-5 and V is TRBV2; 9 nucleotides match TRBD2. Germline trimming cut 4 bases from V and 4 bases from J; bases unmatched to any gene: 7. CDR3 length: 15 amino acids. Germline V gene lookup returns CDR1 SNHLY and CDR2 FYNNEI.

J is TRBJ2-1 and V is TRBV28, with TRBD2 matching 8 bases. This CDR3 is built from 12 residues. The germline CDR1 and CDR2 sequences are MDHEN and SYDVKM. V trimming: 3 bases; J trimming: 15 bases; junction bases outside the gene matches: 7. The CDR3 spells CASSFPGTRPFF. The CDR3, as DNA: TGTGCCAGCAGTTTCCCCGGGACTAGGCCGTTCTTC.

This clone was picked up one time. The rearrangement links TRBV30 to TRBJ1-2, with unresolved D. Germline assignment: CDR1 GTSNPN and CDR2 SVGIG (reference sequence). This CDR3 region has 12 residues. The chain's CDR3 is CAYFTRGYGYTF. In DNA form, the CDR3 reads TGTGCGTACTTCACGCGGGGCTATGGCTACACCTTC.

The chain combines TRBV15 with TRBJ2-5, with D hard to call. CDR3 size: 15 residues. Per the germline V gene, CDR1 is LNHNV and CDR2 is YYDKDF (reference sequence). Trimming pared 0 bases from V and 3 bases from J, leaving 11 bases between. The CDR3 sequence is CATSRDISPEETQYF. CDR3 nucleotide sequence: TGTGCCACCAGCAGAGATATCAGTCCCGAAGAGACCCAGTACTTC.

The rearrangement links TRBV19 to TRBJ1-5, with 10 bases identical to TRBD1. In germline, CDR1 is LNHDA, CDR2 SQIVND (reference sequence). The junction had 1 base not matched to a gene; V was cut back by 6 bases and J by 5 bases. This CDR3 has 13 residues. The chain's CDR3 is CASRDRGHQPQHF. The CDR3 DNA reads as TGTGCCAGTAGAGACAGGGGGCATCAGCCCCAGCATTTT.

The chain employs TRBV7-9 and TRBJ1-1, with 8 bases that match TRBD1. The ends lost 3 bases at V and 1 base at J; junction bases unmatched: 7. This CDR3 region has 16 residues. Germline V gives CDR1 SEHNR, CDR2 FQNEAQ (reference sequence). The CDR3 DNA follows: TGTGCCAGCAGCTTCCACCGACAGGGGCAGAACACTGAAGCTTTCTTT. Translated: CASSFHRQGQNTEAFF.

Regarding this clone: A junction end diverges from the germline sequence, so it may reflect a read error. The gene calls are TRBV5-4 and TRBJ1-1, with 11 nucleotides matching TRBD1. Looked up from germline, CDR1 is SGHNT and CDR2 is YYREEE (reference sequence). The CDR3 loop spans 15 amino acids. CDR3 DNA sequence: TGTTCCAGCAGCCTTGGACAGGGGGCATACACTGAAGCTTTCTTT. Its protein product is CSSSLGQGAYTEAFF.

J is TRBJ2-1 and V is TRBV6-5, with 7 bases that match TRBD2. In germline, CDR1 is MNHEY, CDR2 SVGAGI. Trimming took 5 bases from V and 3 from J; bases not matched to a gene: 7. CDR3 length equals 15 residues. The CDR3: CASSGGSRIYNEQFF. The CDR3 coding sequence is TGTGCCAGCAGTGGCGGGAGTCGGATCTACAATGAGCAGTTCTTC.

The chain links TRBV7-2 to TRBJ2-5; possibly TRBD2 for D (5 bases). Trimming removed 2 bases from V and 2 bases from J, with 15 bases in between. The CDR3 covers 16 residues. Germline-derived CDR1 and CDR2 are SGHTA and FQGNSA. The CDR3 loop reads CASSLTSAAGQETQYF. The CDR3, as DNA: TGTGCCAGCAGCTTAACTTCAGCGGCAGGACAAGAGACCCAGTACTTC. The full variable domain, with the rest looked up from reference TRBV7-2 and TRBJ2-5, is GAGVSQSPSNKVTEKGKDVELRCDPISGHTALYWYRQSLGQGLEFLIYFQGNSAPDKSGLPSDRFSAERTGGSVSTLTIQRTQQEDSAVYLCASSLTSAAGQETQYFGPGTRLLVL.

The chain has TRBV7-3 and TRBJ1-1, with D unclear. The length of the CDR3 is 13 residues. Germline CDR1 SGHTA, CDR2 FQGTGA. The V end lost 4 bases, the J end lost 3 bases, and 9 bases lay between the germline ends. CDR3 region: CASSSQQDTEAFF. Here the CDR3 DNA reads TGTGCCAGCAGCTCCCAACAAGACACTGAAGCTTTCTTT.

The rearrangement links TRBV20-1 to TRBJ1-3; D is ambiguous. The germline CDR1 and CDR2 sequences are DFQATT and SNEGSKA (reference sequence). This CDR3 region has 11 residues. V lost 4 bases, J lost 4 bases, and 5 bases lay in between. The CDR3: CSAIQGNTIYF. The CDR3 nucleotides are TGCAGTGCTATTCAAGGAAACACCATATATTTT.

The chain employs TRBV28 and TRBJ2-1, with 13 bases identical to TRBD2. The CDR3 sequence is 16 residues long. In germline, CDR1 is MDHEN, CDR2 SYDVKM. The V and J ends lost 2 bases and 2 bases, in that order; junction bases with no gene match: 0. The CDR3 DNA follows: TGTGCCAGCAGTTTAACTAGCGGGAGGGCCTACAATGAGCAGTTCTTC. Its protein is CASSLTSGRAYNEQFF.

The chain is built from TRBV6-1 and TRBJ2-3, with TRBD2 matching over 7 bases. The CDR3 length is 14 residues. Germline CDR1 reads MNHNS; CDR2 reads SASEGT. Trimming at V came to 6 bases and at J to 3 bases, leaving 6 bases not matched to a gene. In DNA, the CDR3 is TGTGCCAGCAGGGTCCAGGGACTAACAGATACGCAGTATTTT. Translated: CASRVQGLTDTQYF.

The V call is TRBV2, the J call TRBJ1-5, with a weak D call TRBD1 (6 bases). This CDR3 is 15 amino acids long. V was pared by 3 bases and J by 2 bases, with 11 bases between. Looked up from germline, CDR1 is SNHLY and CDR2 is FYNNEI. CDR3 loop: CASSDWGLGNQPQHF. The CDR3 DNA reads TGTGCCAGCAGTGACTGGGGGCTGGGCAATCAGCCCCAGCATTTT. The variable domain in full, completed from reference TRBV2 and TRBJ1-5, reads EPEVTQTPSHQVTQMGQEVILRCVPISNHLYFYWYRQILGQKVEFLVSFYNNEISEKSEIFDDQFSVERPDGSNFTLKIRSTKLEDSAMYFCASSDWGLGNQPQHFGDGTRLSIL.

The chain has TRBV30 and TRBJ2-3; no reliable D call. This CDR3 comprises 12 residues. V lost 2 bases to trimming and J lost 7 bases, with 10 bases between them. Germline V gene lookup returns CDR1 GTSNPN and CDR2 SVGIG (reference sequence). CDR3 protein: CAWSSLRNTQYF. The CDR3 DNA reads TGTGCCTGGAGTTCGCTGCGGAATACGCAGTATTTT.

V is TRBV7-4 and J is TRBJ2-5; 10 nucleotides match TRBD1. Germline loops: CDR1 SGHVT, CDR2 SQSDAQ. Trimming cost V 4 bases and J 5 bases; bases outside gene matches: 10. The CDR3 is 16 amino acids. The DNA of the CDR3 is TGTGCCAGCAGCTCGTTGCGGACAGGGGGGAGGGAGACCCAGTACTTC. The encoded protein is CASSSLRTGGRETQYF.

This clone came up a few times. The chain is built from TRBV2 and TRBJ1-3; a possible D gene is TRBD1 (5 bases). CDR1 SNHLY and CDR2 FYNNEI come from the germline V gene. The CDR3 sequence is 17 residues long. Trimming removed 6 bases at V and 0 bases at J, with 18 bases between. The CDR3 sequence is CASSAPNRIRSGNTIYF. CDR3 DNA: TGTGCCAGCAGCGCGCCAAACAGGATTCGCTCTGGAAACACCATATATTTT.

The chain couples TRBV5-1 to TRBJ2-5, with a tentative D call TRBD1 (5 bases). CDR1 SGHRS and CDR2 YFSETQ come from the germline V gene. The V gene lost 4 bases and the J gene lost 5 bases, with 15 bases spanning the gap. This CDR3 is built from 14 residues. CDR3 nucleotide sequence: TGCGCCAGCAGCCCCGGAAGTAGGGGTGAGACCCAGTACTTC. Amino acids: CASSPGSRGETQYF.

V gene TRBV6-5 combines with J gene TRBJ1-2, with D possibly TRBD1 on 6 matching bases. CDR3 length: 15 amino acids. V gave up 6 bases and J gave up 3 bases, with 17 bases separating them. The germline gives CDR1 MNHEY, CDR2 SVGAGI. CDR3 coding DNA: TGTGCCAGCAGCCCCGGACAGCAGAGATACTATGGCTACACCTTC. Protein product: CASSPGQQRYYGYTF.

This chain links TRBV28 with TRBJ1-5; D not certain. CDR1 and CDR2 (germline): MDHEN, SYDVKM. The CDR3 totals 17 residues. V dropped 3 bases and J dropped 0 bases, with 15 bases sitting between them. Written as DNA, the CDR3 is TGTGCCAGCAGTTTGATCCAAATCCCCTATAGCAATCAGCCCCAGCATTTT. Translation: CASSLIQIPYSNQPQHF.

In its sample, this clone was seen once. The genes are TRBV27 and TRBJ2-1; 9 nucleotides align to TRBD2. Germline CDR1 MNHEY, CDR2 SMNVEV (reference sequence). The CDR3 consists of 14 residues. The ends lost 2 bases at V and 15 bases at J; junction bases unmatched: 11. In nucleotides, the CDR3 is TGTGCCAGCAGTTTAGGGCTAGCGGGATCAGATTGGTTCTTC. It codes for CASSLGLAGSDWFF.

CDR3 sequence: CASSLGGGASANNEQFF. In nucleotides, the CDR3 is TGTGCCAGCAGCCTGGGTGGGGGGGCTAGCGCTAACAATGAGCAGTTCTTC. This rearrangement joins TRBV7-9 to TRBJ2-1; TRBD2 might be the D (7 bases). Germline V lookup: CDR1 SEHNR, CDR2 FQNEAQ (reference sequence). The ends were cut back, 5 bases at V and 5 bases at J, with 22 bases in the middle. There are 17 residues in the CDR3.